Listed below are T cell receptor beta chains from one sample, sequenced in a study of cytomegalovirus exposure and HLA in healthy donors. The data were produced by immunoSEQ multiplex PCR, yet TCRdb's version contains in-frame clones alone and is incomplete. Of about 240,000 clones in the sample, roughly four fifths are singletons; the top ten hold almost 8%. Sequenced sample: PBMCs. The receptors stem from a woman aged 55 to 70 in good health and CMV-seropositive. Both conserved end residues are part of each CDR3. The order of the fields is J gene, V gene, clone size, D gene, CDR3 protein, CDR3 DNA. A D gene is named only where the DNA matches it firmly. Clone size is given for some rows only: seen once, a few or many times, or a class if the clone is expanded.

J gene: TRBJ2-7; V gene: TRBV5-1; clone size: few; D gene: TRBD2; CDR3 protein: CASSLAASGSYEQYF; CDR3 DNA: TGCGCCAGCAGCTTAGCCGCTAGCGGGAGTTACGAGCAGTACTTC
J gene: TRBJ2-1; V gene: TRBV2; clone size: .; D gene: TRBD2; CDR3 protein: CASSDTSGYNEQFF; CDR3 DNA: TGTGCCAGCAGTGATACTAGCGGATACAATGAGCAGTTCTTC
J gene: TRBJ2-7; V gene: TRBV29-1; clone size: once; D gene: .; CDR3 protein: CSVGGGHEQYF; CDR3 DNA: TGCAGCGTTGGGGGGGGCCACGAGCAGTACTTC
J gene: TRBJ2-2; V gene: TRBV28; clone size: .; D gene: TRBD2; CDR3 protein: CASSLGGRRTGELFF; CDR3 DNA: TGTGCCAGCAGTTTAGGCGGGAGAAGGACCGGGGAGCTGTTTTTT
J gene: TRBJ1-5; V gene: TRBV6-4; clone size: .; D gene: TRBD1; CDR3 protein: CASSDSTRDSSNQPQHF; CDR3 DNA: TGTGCCAGCAGTGACTCGACCCGGGACAGTTCCAATCAGCCCCAGCATTTT
J gene: TRBJ1-3; V gene: TRBV18; clone size: .; D gene: .; CDR3 protein: CASSPLVPGNTIYF; CDR3 DNA: TGTGCCAGCTCACCATTGGTACCAGGGAACACCATATATTTT
J gene: TRBJ2-1; V gene: TRBV5-4; clone size: .; D gene: TRBD2; CDR3 protein: CASSPGLAGMIEQFF; CDR3 DNA: TGTGCCAGCAGCCCGGGACTAGCGGGAATGATTGAGCAGTTCTTC
J gene: TRBJ2-3; V gene: TRBV6-5; clone size: .; D gene: TRBD2; CDR3 protein: CASKKGTSGSDTQYF; CDR3 DNA: TGTGCCAGCAAAAAAGGGACTAGCGGGTCAGATACGCAGTATTTT
J gene: TRBJ1-4; V gene: TRBV6-5; clone size: .; D gene: .; CDR3 protein: CASSPARGREKLFF; CDR3 DNA: TGTGCCAGCAGTCCCGCGCGGGGGAGGGAAAAACTGTTTTTT
J gene: TRBJ2-1; V gene: TRBV2; clone size: .; D gene: .; CDR3 protein: CASSDAWRGLNNEQFF; CDR3 DNA: TGTGCCAGCAGTGATGCATGGCGGGGTTTGAACAATGAGCAGTTCTTC
J gene: TRBJ2-3; V gene: TRBV9; clone size: .; D gene: TRBD2; CDR3 protein: CASSNGLASTDTQYF; CDR3 DNA: TGTGCCAGCAGCAATGGACTAGCCTCCACAGATACGCAGTATTTT
J gene: TRBJ2-3; V gene: TRBV5-1; clone size: .; D gene: .; CDR3 protein: CASTPTRTQTDTQYF; CDR3 DNA: TGCGCCAGCACCCCAACCCGGACTCAGACAGATACGCAGTATTTT
J gene: TRBJ1-1; V gene: TRBV5-1; clone size: .; D gene: .; CDR3 protein: CASSLDRSAAFF; CDR3 DNA: TGCGCCAGCAGCTTGGACAGGTCGGCAGCTTTCTTT
J gene: TRBJ2-1; V gene: TRBV7-2; clone size: .; D gene: TRBD2; CDR3 protein: CASSSTSGQYNEQFF; CDR3 DNA: TGTGCCAGCAGCTCCACTAGCGGCCAATACAATGAGCAGTTCTTC
J gene: TRBJ1-3; V gene: TRBV28; clone size: .; D gene: TRBD1; CDR3 protein: CASSLYRGGTTIYF; CDR3 DNA: TGTGCCAGCAGTTTATACAGGGGAGGTACCACCATATATTTT
J gene: TRBJ2-3; V gene: TRBV4-1; clone size: .; D gene: TRBD2; CDR3 protein: CASSSRLAGNTDTQYF; CDR3 DNA: TGCGCCAGCAGCTCCCGACTAGCGGGAAACACAGATACGCAGTATTTT
J gene: TRBJ2-5; V gene: TRBV28; clone size: .; D gene: TRBD1; CDR3 protein: CASRPGQIRQETQYF; CDR3 DNA: TGTGCCAGCAGGCCGGGACAGATCCGCCAAGAGACCCAGTACTTC
J gene: TRBJ2-7; V gene: TRBV7-9; clone size: .; D gene: TRBD1; CDR3 protein: CSSSLDRGMSYEQYF; CDR3 DNA: TGTTCCAGCAGCTTAGACAGGGGGATGTCCTACGAGCAGTACTTC
J gene: TRBJ2-1; V gene: TRBV19; clone size: .; D gene: .; CDR3 protein: CASSFRRMSSYNEQFF; CDR3 DNA: TGTGCCAGTAGTTTCCGCCGTATGAGCTCCTACAATGAGCAGTTCTTC
J gene: TRBJ2-1; V gene: TRBV19; clone size: .; D gene: .; CDR3 protein: CATSLGVDFYNEQFF; CDR3 DNA: TGTGCCACCTCACTAGGAGTTGACTTCTACAATGAGCAGTTCTTC
J gene: TRBJ1-4; V gene: TRBV27; clone size: .; D gene: .; CDR3 protein: CASSYTSTNEKLFF; CDR3 DNA: TGTGCCAGCAGTTACACCTCAACTAATGAAAAACTGTTTTTT
J gene: TRBJ2-7; V gene: TRBV19; clone size: .; D gene: TRBD1; CDR3 protein: CASSPRTGPYEQYF; CDR3 DNA: TGTGCCAGTAGTCCTAGGACAGGGCCCTACGAGCAGTACTTC
J gene: TRBJ2-5; V gene: TRBV5-6; clone size: .; D gene: .; CDR3 protein: CASSLGGRETQYF; CDR3 DNA: TGTGCCAGCAGCTTGGGGGGGCGTGAGACCCAGTACTTC
J gene: TRBJ2-7; V gene: TRBV5-1; clone size: .; D gene: TRBD1; CDR3 protein: CASSFTGGSYEQYF; CDR3 DNA: TGCGCCAGCAGCTTTACAGGGGGCTCCTACGAGCAGTACTTC
J gene: TRBJ2-7; V gene: TRBV7-9; clone size: .; D gene: .; CDR3 protein: CASGAGQLYF; CDR3 DNA: TGTGCCAGCGGAGCGGGTCAGCTGTACTTC
J gene: TRBJ2-1; V gene: TRBV7-8; clone size: few; D gene: .; CDR3 protein: CASSPSVQSSYNEQFF; CDR3 DNA: TGTGCCAGCAGCCCTAGCGTACAGAGCTCCTACAATGAGCAGTTCTTC
J gene: TRBJ2-2; V gene: TRBV9; clone size: .; D gene: .; CDR3 protein: CASSRGQNTGELFF; CDR3 DNA: TGTGCCAGCAGCAGAGGACAGAACACCGGGGAGCTGTTTTTT
J gene: TRBJ2-1; V gene: TRBV6-1; clone size: .; D gene: TRBD1; CDR3 protein: CAGTGFGNEQFF; CDR3 DNA: TGTGCCGGGACAGGTTTCGGCAATGAGCAGTTCTTC
J gene: TRBJ1-5; V gene: TRBV29-1; clone size: .; D gene: .; CDR3 protein: CSVATGSGGQPQHF; CDR3 DNA: TGCAGCGTTGCGACAGGTAGTGGAGGTCAGCCCCAGCATTTT
J gene: TRBJ2-1; V gene: TRBV4-2; clone size: .; D gene: TRBD2; CDR3 protein: CASSHSGTSGRAPSYGEQFF; CDR3 DNA: TGTGCCAGCAGCCATTCCGGGACTAGCGGGAGGGCCCCCTCGTACGGTGAGCAGTTCTTC
J gene: TRBJ2-7; V gene: TRBV7-9; clone size: .; D gene: TRBD1; CDR3 protein: CASSSMGGRQGASYEQYF; CDR3 DNA: TGTGCCAGCAGCTCAATGGGGGGGCGACAGGGGGCCTCCTACGAGCAGTACTTC
J gene: TRBJ2-3; V gene: TRBV10-1; clone size: .; D gene: TRBD2; CDR3 protein: CASSESSTSGSTDTQYF; CDR3 DNA: TGCGCCAGCAGTGAGTCCTCGACTAGCGGGAGCACAGATACGCAGTATTTT
J gene: TRBJ2-7; V gene: TRBV5-1; clone size: .; D gene: TRBD2; CDR3 protein: CASSLESRAGVDEQYF; CDR3 DNA: TGCGCCAGCAGCTTGGAGTCGCGAGCGGGAGTCGACGAGCAGTACTTC